The rows below give T cell receptor beta chains drawn from one sample of a study of T cells in Graves' hyperthyroidism and ophthalmopathy. From the multiplex PCR reads, TCRdb called clonotypes with MiXCR, one entry per CDR3 protein. Of fewer than 750,000 distinct CDR3 sequences in the sample, 14% to 15% were seen once. The sample comprised blood. All receptors come from a middle-aged woman with Graves' ophthalmopathy. Both conserved end residues are part of each CDR3. A D gene is named only where the DNA matches it firmly. Clone sizes are given selectively: once, few, many, or a class where the clone is expanded.

>TRBJ1-5|NA|TRBV28|many
TGTGCCAGCAGTTTTAGAGGGCCCCAGCATTTT
CASSFRGPQHF
>TRBJ2-4|NA|TRBV9|many
TGTGCCAGCAGCGTAGGAGCCAAAAACATTCAGTACTTC
CASSVGAKNIQYF
>TRBJ1-1|NA|TRBV11-3|NA
TGTGCCAGCAGCCAAGATGACAGGGAAGCTTTCTTT
CASSQDDREAFF
>TRBJ1-1|NA|TRBV2|many
TGTGCCAGCAGTGAACCCAATTCGGGCAGCACGAACACTGAAGCTTTCTTT
CASSEPNSGSTNTEAFF
>TRBJ2-2|TRBD2|TRBV12-3/TRBV12-4|few
TGTGTCAGCAGTTGGGACTACAACACCGGGGAGCTGTTTTTT
CVSSWDYNTGELFF
>TRBJ2-2|NA|TRBV2|NA
TGTTCCAGCACCAGCGTCGGCGGGGAGCTGCTTTTT
CSSTSVGGELLF
>TRBJ2-7|NA|TRBV6-1|many
TGTGCCAGCAGTGAGAATGCTTGGGAGCAGTACTTC
CASSENAWEQYF
>TRBJ2-7|TRBD2|TRBV27|many
TGTGCCAGCAGTTTCGGACTAGCGGGACCCTACGAGCAGTACTTC
CASSFGLAGPYEQYF
>TRBJ1-2|NA|TRBV7-9|NA
TGTGCCAGCAGTTTCTCCAGGGGAGCTAACTATGGCTACACCTTC
CASSFSRGANYGYTF
>TRBJ1-2|TRBD1|TRBV7-8|many
TGTGCCAGCAGCTGGGGGGCAGGGGGCGCGGACTATGGCTACACCTTC
CASSWGAGGADYGYTF
>TRBJ2-7|NA|TRBV12-3/TRBV12-4|NA
TGTGCCAGCAGTCTATCCCTCTTCCCCTACGAGCAGTACTTC
CASSLSLFPYEQYF
>TRBJ2-2|TRBD1|TRBV10-2|NA
TGCGCCAGCAGTCGGACAGGGGAAAGCACCGGGGAGCTGTTTTTT
CASSRTGESTGELFF
>TRBJ2-7|TRBD1|TRBV28|many
TGTGCCAGCCGACAGGGGGGCCTACAGGAGTACTTC
CASRQGGLQEYF